These T cell receptor beta chains were read from a single sample in a study of blood T cell repertoires in COVID-19. Produced via immunoSEQ multiplex PCR; TCRdb's table is partial and in-frame only. This table holds about 200,000 clones, 84% found once. Sequencing was done on a sample of peripheral blood. These receptors were collected from a human donor in a cohort sampled during active COVID-19. Both conserved end residues are part of each CDR3.

v_call	j_call	cdr3_aa
TRBV6-6	TRBJ2-3	CASSRVLRGLDHDLTDTQYF
TRBV27	TRBJ2-7	CASSPGASYEQYF
TRBV7-4	TRBJ2-1	CASSLRDRGDEQFF
TRBV25-1	TRBJ1-1	CASRDRGLSTEAFF
TRBV15	TRBJ2-3	CATSRARATDTQYF
TRBV25-1	TRBJ1-6	CASSEHYNSPLHF
TRBV7-8	TRBJ2-7	CASSPRQSTYEQYF
TRBV11-1	TRBJ2-3	CASSLERLGTDTQYF
TRBV18	TRBJ2-3	CASSPIRQGVGGDTQYF
TRBV2	TRBJ2-5	CASRARLAGNQETQYF
TRBV5-1	TRBJ2-1	CASSLGTAYNEQFF
TRBV6-4	TRBJ2-2	CASRGTGTNTGELFF
TRBV11-2	TRBJ1-3	CASSPGQGAKGNTIYF
TRBV7-2	TRBJ2-4	CASSLGTGAAKNIQYF
TRBV30	TRBJ2-2	CGGTSGTSTGELFF
TRBV10-3	TRBJ2-3	CAIRERAGDSTDTQYF
TRBV3-1/TRBV3-2	TRBJ1-3	CASSQDVGNTIYF
TRBV7-2	TRBJ2-5	CASSLGQGIETQYF
TRBV4-2	TRBJ2-3	CASSQDPQGLSTDTQYF
TRBV10-1	TRBJ2-3	CASSDWRGSTDTQYF
TRBV6-6	TRBJ2-7	CASNDQGWYYEQYF
TRBV4-1	TRBJ1-5	CASSPRVGGNQPQHF
TRBV27	TRBJ2-7	CASSFGGSSYEQYF
TRBV10-2	TRBJ1-6	CASSDIGRDSPLHF
TRBV5-4	TRBJ2-1	CASSLRQGAYNEQFF
TRBV2	TRBJ1-1	CASIDRVGTEAFF
TRBV4-1	TRBJ1-2	CASSQASGGRSGYTF
TRBV5-1	TRBJ2-2	CASSATSGSSAELFF
TRBV6-6	TRBJ2-5	CASSPRTEQETQYF
TRBV4-1	TRBJ1-2	CASSPEVGGYGYTF
TRBV3-1/TRBV3-2	TRBJ2-1	CASSLWTGGTSGSSYNEQFF
TRBV9	TRBJ2-1	CASSVLGGTRNEQFF
TRBV30	TRBJ2-5	CAWSPGGLGETQYF
TRBV7-2	TRBJ1-5	CASSLEQASNQPQHF
TRBV6-5	TRBJ1-2	CASSYSRDSQGGYTF
TRBV18	TRBJ2-7	CASSPPTNSETHEQYF
TRBV10-2	TRBJ1-3	CASSERGNSGNTIYF
TRBV2	TRBJ1-1	CASKMTGPNTEAFF
TRBV7-9	TRBJ1-4	CASSLQGGTEKLFF
TRBV5-8	TRBJ2-7	CAIKRRRTSYEQYF
TRBV2	TRBJ1-2	CASSYGGNRYGYTF
TRBV19	TRBJ1-4	CASSPPTGKVGTNEKLFF
TRBV10-3	TRBJ2-7	CAISESEGTSGIPYEQYF
TRBV5-1	TRBJ2-1	CASSLASGRSAYNEQFF
TRBV27	TRBJ2-2	CASRPRASSSGELFF
TRBV18	TRBJ1-1	CASSPTAGNTEAFF